This T cell receptor beta chain appears in the sequencing data of a study of CD8 T cells in ankylosing spondylitis. Comments on this clonotype: Antigen specificity is unknown.

The length of the CDR3 is 14 residues. Trimming at V came to 6 bases and at J to 6 bases, leaving 10 bases not matched to a gene. The authors made TCR beta libraries by quantitative 5'-RACE with molecular barcodes. TCRdb re-called the 5' RACE reads through MiXCR, storing one row per CDR3 protein. Of over 600,000 distinct CDR3 sequences listed, around 20% are singletons. General observations from the study: A TCR beta motif made of fewer than ten highly homologous variants seemed typical of ankylosing spondylitis blood. Reportedly, significant enrichment of disease-linked clones occurred in matched ankylosing spondylitis synovial fluid.

The V gene is TRBV12-3 or TRBV12-4, the J gene TRBJ1-1, with 7 bases aligning to TRBD1. This sequence originates from a male donor with ankylosing spondylitis. Source material: blood, either unsorted or a sorted T cell fraction (not recorded which). Here the CDR3 reads CASRVSRGLAEAFF. CDR3 sequence (DNA): TGTGCCAGCAGAGTTTCTAGGGGGCTGGCTGAAGCTTTCTTT.